This entry lists 2 T cell receptor beta chains sequenced from one sample in a study of shared clonotypes between healthy human individuals (dated by TCRdb to about 2020). The library was produced with the immunoSEQ multiplex PCR assay. Not all clones reach the TCRdb copy of this immuneACCESS table, which keeps in-frame sequences only. Checked studies attribute under half of the gap to unresolved V genes and leave the rest unexplained. Within this sample are over 700,000 clones, with 55% to 75% of them counted one time only. The top ten clones comprise about 1.8% of the sample. Sequencing was performed on memory CD4+ T cells sorted from blood. According to the study, the label for this sample's cell subset or site signals: CD45RA-negative fraction. These receptors were collected from a woman in her thirties in good health.

The rearrangement joins TRBV7-2 to TRBJ2-7; 7 bases are a match to TRBD2. CDR3 length: 14 residues. After removal of 5 bases from V and 0 bases from J, the junction contained 4 bases not matched to a gene. The germline V gene has CDR1 SGHTA and CDR2 FQGNSA. The CDR3 DNA reads as TGTGCCAGCAGCATAACTAGCGCCTCCTACGAGCAGTACTTC. Translation: CASSITSASYEQYF.

This clone was seen only a few times. This rearrangement joins TRBV7-9 to TRBJ1-4; TRBD1 is a possible D gene (6 bases). Germline CDR1 reads SEHNR; CDR2 reads FQNEAQ (reference sequence). Trimming stripped 0 bases from V and 8 bases from J, with 16 bases between. This CDR3 spans 16 amino acids. CDR3 protein: CASSLALVGGKEKLFF. As DNA, the CDR3 is TGTGCCAGCAGCTTAGCCCTTGTAGGGGGTAAGGAAAAACTGTTTTTT.